The 23 T cell receptor beta chains listed next were all sequenced from one sample in a study of Graves' ophthalmopathy and Graves' hyperthyroidism. As the template, RNA transcripts were used to amplify TCR beta CDR3 regions. An opening RT-PCR round employed HTBI primers and preceded a second-round multiplex PCR. TCRdb reprocessed the multiplex PCR reads via MiXCR and lists one record per CDR3 protein. The profile shows about 400,000 distinct CDR3 sequences, around 17% of them singletons. Sequenced sample: peripheral blood. Source of these receptors: a woman between 18 and 29 years old with Graves' ophthalmopathy.

Many counts were recorded for this clonotype. The chain couples TRBV28 to TRBJ2-4; D is possibly TRBD1 (7 bases). V lost 5 bases and J 4 bases, leaving 12 bases between the germline ends. The V gene's germline CDR1 is MDHEN and CDR2 SYDVKM. The length of the CDR3 is 14 residues. The CDR3 nucleotides are TGTGCCAGCAGTGGAGGGACAGTGAAAAACATTCAGTACTTC. It codes for CASSGGTVKNIQYF.

Many counts were recorded for this clonotype. V usage is TRBV24-1 and J usage is TRBJ1-3; 7 nucleotides line up with TRBD1. CDR1 and CDR2 from the germline V gene are KGHDR and SFDVKD. This CDR3 spans 15 amino acids. V shed 5 bases and J 0 bases; nucleotides not matched to a gene: 3. Here the CDR3 reads CATSATGDSGNTIYF. DNA of the CDR3: TGTGCCACCAGTGCTACAGGGGACTCTGGAAACACCATATATTTT.

DNA of the CDR3: TGTGCCAGCAGTGAACTAGCGGGGGGGGAGACCCAGTACTTC. Protein: CASSELAGGETQYF. The chain recombines TRBV6-1 with TRBJ2-5; 12 bases are shared with TRBD2. V gave up 2 bases and J gave up 5 bases; unmatched junction bases: 0. This CDR3 comprises 14 residues. Looked up from germline, CDR1 is MNHNS and CDR2 is SASEGT.

This clonotype was observed at least ten times. This chain uses TRBV28 with TRBJ1-6; 10 bases agree with TRBD1. Trimming at V came to 4 bases and at J to 7 bases, leaving 10 bases not matched to a gene. There are 17 residues in the CDR3. Germline CDR1 reads MDHEN; CDR2 reads SYDVKM. CDR3 DNA sequence: TGTGCCAGCAGTTCACAAGGACAGGGGGGGTTGAATTCACCCCTCCACTTT. Its protein is CASSSQGQGGLNSPLHF. The complete variable domain, with remaining parts taken from reference TRBV28 and TRBJ1-6, reads DVKVTQSSRYLVKRTGEKVFLECVQDMDHENMFWYRQDPGLGLRLIYFSYDVKMKEKGDIPEGYSVSREKKERFSLILESASTNQTSMYLCASSSQGQGGLNSPLHFGNGTRLTVT.

This sequence joins TRBV5-6 and TRBJ2-2; D uncertain. V lost 0 bases and J lost 2, with 5 bases in between. The germline V gene encodes CDR1 SGHDT and CDR2 YYEEEE. The CDR3 is made up of 14 amino acids. The DNA for the CDR3 is TGTGCCAGCAGCTTGGAGTCCAACACCGGGGAGCTGTTTTTT. As protein: CASSLESNTGELFF.

In this sample, this clonotype turned up many times. The chain uses TRBV9 and TRBJ1-6; no clear D gene. With 4 bases removed from V and 6 bases from J, the gap between germline ends came to 14 bases. Germline CDR1 SGDLS, CDR2 YYNGEE. The length of the CDR3 is 15 residues. CDR3 nucleotide sequence: TGTGCCAGCAGCCCCTTCGGAGAGGTTAATTCACCCCTCCACTTT. It is translated as CASSPFGEVNSPLHF.

This clonotype has at least ten counts. This rearrangement joins TRBV19 to TRBJ2-2, with D perhaps matching TRBD1 (5 bases). This CDR3 has 14 amino acids. In germline, CDR1 is LNHDA, CDR2 SQIVND (reference sequence). Trimming pared 7 bases from V and 6 bases from J, leaving 15 bases between. CDR3 nucleotide sequence: TGTGCCAGTACGGGCCAGGGTTTTCCCGGGGAGCTGTTTTTT. This codes for CASTGQGFPGELFF.

There are many counts of this clonotype. The V and J genes are TRBV19 and TRBJ2-7, with D tentatively TRBD2 (5 bases). The CDR3 extends over 14 amino acids. V dropped 3 bases and J dropped 1 base, with 10 bases sitting between them. Germline V CDR1 and CDR2: LNHDA, SQIVND (reference sequence). The CDR3 spells CASSIGVVSYEQYF. The CDR3 bases are TGTGCCAGTAGTATCGGGGTAGTTTCCTACGAGCAGTACTTC.

This clonotype has a handful of counts. This chain links TRBV11-2 with TRBJ1-1; TRBD1 is a possible D gene (6 bases). The CDR3 has 16 amino acids. CDR1 and CDR2 (germline): SGHAT, FQNNGV. Deletions cut 2 bases from V and 0 bases from J, with 13 bases between. DNA of the CDR3: TGTGCCAGCAGCTTATCAAGGGGGATGTTGAACACTGAAGCTTTCTTT. Protein product: CASSLSRGMLNTEAFF.

In this sample, this clonotype turned up many times. The V gene is TRBV6-2 or TRBV6-3, the J gene TRBJ2-7, with 9 bases lining up with TRBD2. CDR3 size: 15 residues. Germline-derived CDR1 and CDR2 are MNHEY and SVGEGT. Germline trimming cut 8 bases from V and 6 bases from J; bases unmatched to any gene: 14. In DNA form, the CDR3 reads TGTGCCAGCTGGGCTAGCGGGGCTACGCCGGGCGAGCAGTACTTC. This gives the protein CASWASGATPGEQYF.

This clonotype was counted many times. The V gene is TRBV28, the J gene TRBJ1-6; D possibly corresponds to TRBD1 (6 bases). The CDR3 runs to 10 residues. Trimming took off 7 bases at V and 14 bases at J, with 9 bases between the two ends. Germline V gives CDR1 MDHEN, CDR2 SYDVKM. The CDR3 reads CASTGATLHF. The CDR3 bases are TGTGCCAGCACAGGGGCCACCCTCCACTTT.

This clonotype was picked up many times. This chain uses TRBV7-2 with TRBJ2-5; 9 bases line up with TRBD2. The CDR3 runs to 15 residues. Germline-derived CDR1 and CDR2 are SGHTA and FQGNSA. V lost 2 bases and J lost 1; bases outside the gene matches: 2. The DNA for the CDR3 is TGTGCCAGCAGCTTACTAGCGGGATTCCAAGAGACCCAGTACTTC. Translating gives CASSLLAGFQETQYF. Supplemented by reference TRBV7-2 and TRBJ2-5, the full variable domain reads GAGVSQSPSNKVTEKGKDVELRCDPISGHTALYWYRQSLGQGLEFLIYFQGNSAPDKSGLPSDRFSAERTGGSVSTLTIQRTQQEDSAVYLCASSLLAGFQETQYFGPGTRLLVL.

This clonotype came up many times. This rearrangement joins TRBV6-5 to TRBJ2-7; D unclear. The V end lost 6 bases, the J end lost 0 bases, and 9 bases lay between the germline ends. Germline CDR1 and CDR2: MNHEY and SVGAGI. This CDR3 is built from 13 residues. The CDR3: CASSWSASYEQYF. The CDR3 DNA is TGTGCCAGCAGCTGGTCAGCCTCCTACGAGCAGTACTTC.

This chain connects TRBV19 to TRBJ2-3; 14 bases are shared with TRBD2. The CDR3 loop spans 15 amino acids. CDR1 is LNHDA and CDR2 is SQIVND in the germline V gene (reference sequence). After removal of 6 bases from V and 4 bases from J, the junction contained 3 bases not matched to a gene. The CDR3 coding sequence is TGTGCCAGTAGCCGACTAGCGGGAGGGTCAGATACGCAGTATTTT. The encoded protein is CASSRLAGGSDTQYF.

This clonotype was picked up many times. J is TRBJ2-7 and V is TRBV12-3 or TRBV12-4; 7 bases map to TRBD1. Losses at the gene ends were 7 bases for V and 0 bases for J; bases not matched to a gene: 9. This CDR3 spans 15 amino acids. The CDR3 DNA is TGTGCCAGCACCCTCACCGGGACAGCCTCCTACGAGCAGTACTTC. This translates into CASTLTGTASYEQYF.

This clonotype was observed at least ten times. The rearrangement joins TRBV4-1 to TRBJ1-6, with D tentatively TRBD1 (5 bases). V was shortened by 4 bases and J by 6 bases, with 13 bases between the two germline ends. CDR3 size: 15 residues. Germline V gene lookup returns CDR1 MGHRA and CDR2 YSYEKL. The CDR3 nucleotides are TGCGCCAGCAGCCCCCCGACAGCCTCTAATTCACCCCTCCACTTT. It translates to CASSPPTASNSPLHF.

This clonotype has ten or more counts. The chain couples TRBV28 to TRBJ1-6; D remains ambiguous. V lost 6 bases to trimming and J lost 7 bases, with 19 bases between them. The CDR3 is 16 amino acids. CDR1 MDHEN and CDR2 SYDVKM come from the germline V gene. The chain's CDR3 is CASSLAGPPGNSPLHF. The CDR3 DNA is TGTGCCAGCAGCCTAGCCGGGCCACCGGGAAATTCACCCCTCCACTTT. Full variable domain (rest looked up from reference TRBV28 and TRBJ1-6): DVKVTQSSRYLVKRTGEKVFLECVQDMDHENMFWYRQDPGLGLRLIYFSYDVKMKEKGDIPEGYSVSREKKERFSLILESASTNQTSMYLCASSLAGPPGNSPLHFGNGTRLTVT.

The sample holds many counts of this clonotype. The chain links TRBV4-2 to TRBJ1-1; a possible D gene is TRBD1 (5 bases). Germline CDR1 is LGHNA and CDR2 is YNFKEQ. V lost 1 base and J lost 1, with 13 bases in between. CDR3 length: 16 amino acids. In DNA form, the CDR3 reads TGTGCCAGCAGCCAAGGTGGGGGGGTGGGGAACACTGAAGCTTTCTTT. It codes for CASSQGGGVGNTEAFF.

The chain combines TRBV6-1 with TRBJ1-3, with D unresolved. With 9 bases removed from V and 4 bases from J, the gap between germline ends came to 16 bases. Germline V CDR1 and CDR2: MNHNS, SASEGT. The CDR3 covers 14 residues. The CDR3 loop is CASGRMVFGNTIYF. CDR3 coding DNA: TGTGCCAGTGGACGTATGGTATTCGGAAACACCATATATTTT.

The chain joins TRBV19 to TRBJ1-6; D perhaps matches TRBD1 (5 bases). V lost 6 bases and J 7 bases, leaving 16 bases between the germline ends. CDR1 is LNHDA and CDR2 is SQIVND in the germline V gene (reference sequence). CDR3 length equals 15 residues. This CDR3 is CASSRREGMNSPLHF. CDR3 DNA: TGTGCCAGTAGCAGAAGAGAGGGGATGAATTCACCCCTCCACTTT.

Ten or more counts support this clonotype. The V and J genes are TRBV11-2 and TRBJ2-2, with TRBD2 matching 9 bases. CDR3 length: 18 residues. The trim removed 5 bases at V and 4 bases at J, leaving 14 bases unmatched. Germline CDR1 and CDR2: SGHAT and FQNNGV. DNA for the CDR3: TGTGCCAGCAGCCCTCTTGTAGCGGGGGCCGGCGGCACCGGGGAGCTGTTTTTT. Encoded protein: CASSPLVAGAGGTGELFF.

Ten or more counts support this clonotype. The chain employs TRBV11-3 and TRBJ2-7; 8 bases are a match to TRBD1. V lost 5 bases to trimming and J lost 4 bases; unmatched junction nucleotides: 16. The CDR3 sequence is 17 residues long. Looked up from germline, CDR1 is SGHNT and CDR2 is YENEEA. CDR3 nucleotide sequence: TGTGCCAGCAGCCGACTACAGGCACAGGGGGTCGTTTACGAGCAGTACTTC. This codes for CASSRLQAQGVVYEQYF.

This clonotype was detected many times. The V call is TRBV30, the J call TRBJ2-4, with D perhaps being TRBD1 or TRBD2 (5 bases each). Trimming shortened V by 3 bases and J by 0 bases, and 15 bases separated the two germline ends. Germline-derived CDR1 and CDR2 are GTSNPN and SVGIG (reference sequence). The CDR3 runs 16 residues. Written as DNA, the CDR3 is TGTGCCTGGAGGGCCTGGGGCGGACTAGCCAAAAACATTCAGTACTTC. It encodes CAWRAWGGLAKNIQYF.